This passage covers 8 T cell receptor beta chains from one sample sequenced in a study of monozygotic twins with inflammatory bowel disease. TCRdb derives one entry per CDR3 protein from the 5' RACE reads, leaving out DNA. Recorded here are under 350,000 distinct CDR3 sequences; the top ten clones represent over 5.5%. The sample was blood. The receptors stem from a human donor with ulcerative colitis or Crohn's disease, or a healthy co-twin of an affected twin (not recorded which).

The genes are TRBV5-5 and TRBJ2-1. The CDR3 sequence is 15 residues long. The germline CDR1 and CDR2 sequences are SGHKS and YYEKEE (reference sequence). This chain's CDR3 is CASSLAKTVINEQFF.

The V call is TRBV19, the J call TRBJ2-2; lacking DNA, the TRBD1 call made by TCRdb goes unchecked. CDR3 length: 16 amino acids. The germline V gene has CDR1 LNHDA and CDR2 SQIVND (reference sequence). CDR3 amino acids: CASSQDRPANTGELFF.

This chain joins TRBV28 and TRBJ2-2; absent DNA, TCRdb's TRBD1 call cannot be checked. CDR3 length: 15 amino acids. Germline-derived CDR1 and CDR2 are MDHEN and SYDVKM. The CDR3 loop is CASSLVRGRSGELFF.

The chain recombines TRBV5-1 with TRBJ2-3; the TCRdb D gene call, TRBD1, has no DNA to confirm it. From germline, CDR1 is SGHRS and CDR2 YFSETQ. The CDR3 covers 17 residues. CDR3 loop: CASSSNPGQGITDTQYF.

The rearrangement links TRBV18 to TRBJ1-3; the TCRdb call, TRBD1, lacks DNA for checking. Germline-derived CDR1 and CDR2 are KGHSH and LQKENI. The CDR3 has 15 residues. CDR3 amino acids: CASSRDSSSGNTIYF.

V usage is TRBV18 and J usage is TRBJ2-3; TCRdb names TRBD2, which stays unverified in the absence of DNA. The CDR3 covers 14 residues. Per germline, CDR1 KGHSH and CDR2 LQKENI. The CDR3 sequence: CASSIAGVTDTQYF.

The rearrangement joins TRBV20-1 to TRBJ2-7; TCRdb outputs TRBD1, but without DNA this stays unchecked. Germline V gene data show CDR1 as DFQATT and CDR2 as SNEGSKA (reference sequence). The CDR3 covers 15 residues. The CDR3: CSAGRTGKGSYEQYF.

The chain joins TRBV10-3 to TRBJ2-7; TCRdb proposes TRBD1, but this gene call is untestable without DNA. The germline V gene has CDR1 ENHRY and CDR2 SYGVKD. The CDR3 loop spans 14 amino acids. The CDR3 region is CAISEAGSKYEQYF.